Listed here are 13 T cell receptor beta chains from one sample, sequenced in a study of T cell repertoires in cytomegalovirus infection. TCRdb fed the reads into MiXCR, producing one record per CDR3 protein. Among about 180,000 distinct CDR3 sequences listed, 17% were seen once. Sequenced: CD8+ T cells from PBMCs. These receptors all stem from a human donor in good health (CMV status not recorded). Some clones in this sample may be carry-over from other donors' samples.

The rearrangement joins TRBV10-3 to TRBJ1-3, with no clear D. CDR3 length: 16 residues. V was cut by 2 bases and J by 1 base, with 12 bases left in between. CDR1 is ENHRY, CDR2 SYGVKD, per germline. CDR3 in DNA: TGTGCCATCAGTGAGGCGAATACTCCTTCTGGAAACACCATATATTTT. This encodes CAISEANTPSGNTIYF.

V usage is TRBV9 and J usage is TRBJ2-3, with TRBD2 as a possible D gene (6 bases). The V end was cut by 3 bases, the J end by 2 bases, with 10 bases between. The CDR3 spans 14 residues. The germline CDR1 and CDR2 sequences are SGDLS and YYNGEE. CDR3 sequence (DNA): TGTGCCAGCAGCGAGAAGGGACTCACAGATACGCAGTATTTT. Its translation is CASSEKGLTDTQYF.

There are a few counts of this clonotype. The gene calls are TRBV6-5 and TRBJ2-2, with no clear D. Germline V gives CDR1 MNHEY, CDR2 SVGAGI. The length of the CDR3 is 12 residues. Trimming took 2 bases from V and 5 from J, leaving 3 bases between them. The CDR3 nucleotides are TGTGCCAGCAGTTACACGACCGGGGAGCTGTTTTTT. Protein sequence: CASSYTTGELFF.

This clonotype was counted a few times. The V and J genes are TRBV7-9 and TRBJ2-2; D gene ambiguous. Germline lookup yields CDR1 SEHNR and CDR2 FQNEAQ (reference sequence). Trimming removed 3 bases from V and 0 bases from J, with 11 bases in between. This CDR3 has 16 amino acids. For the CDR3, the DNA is TGTGCCAGCAGCTTCCCAATTAAACCGAACACCGGGGAGCTGTTTTTT. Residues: CASSFPIKPNTGELFF.

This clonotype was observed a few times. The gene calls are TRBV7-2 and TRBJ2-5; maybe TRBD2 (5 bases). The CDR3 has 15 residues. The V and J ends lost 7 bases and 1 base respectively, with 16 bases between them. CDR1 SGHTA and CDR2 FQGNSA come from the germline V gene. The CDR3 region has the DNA TGTGCCAGCACCAAAACCGGGGTACCCCAAGAGACCCAGTACTTC. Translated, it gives CASTKTGVPQETQYF.

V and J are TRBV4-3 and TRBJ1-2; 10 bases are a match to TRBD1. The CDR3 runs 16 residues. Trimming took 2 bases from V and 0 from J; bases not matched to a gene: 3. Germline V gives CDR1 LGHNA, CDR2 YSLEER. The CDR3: CASSQKGQGPNYGYTF. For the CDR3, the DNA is TGCGCCAGCAGCCAAAAGGGACAGGGGCCTAACTATGGCTACACCTTC.

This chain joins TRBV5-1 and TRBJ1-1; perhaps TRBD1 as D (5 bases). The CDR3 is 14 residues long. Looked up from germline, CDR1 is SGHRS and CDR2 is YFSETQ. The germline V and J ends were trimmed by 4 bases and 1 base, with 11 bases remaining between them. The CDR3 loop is CASSLSGANTEAFF. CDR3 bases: TGCGCCAGCAGCCTGTCCGGGGCGAACACTGAAGCTTTCTTT.

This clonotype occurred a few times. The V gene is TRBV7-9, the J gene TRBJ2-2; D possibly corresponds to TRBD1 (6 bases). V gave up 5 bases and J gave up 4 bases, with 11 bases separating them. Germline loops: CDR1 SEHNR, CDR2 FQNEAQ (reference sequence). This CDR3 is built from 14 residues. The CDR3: CASSPTGFTGELFF. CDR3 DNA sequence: TGTGCCAGCAGCCCCACAGGGTTCACCGGGGAGCTGTTTTTT.

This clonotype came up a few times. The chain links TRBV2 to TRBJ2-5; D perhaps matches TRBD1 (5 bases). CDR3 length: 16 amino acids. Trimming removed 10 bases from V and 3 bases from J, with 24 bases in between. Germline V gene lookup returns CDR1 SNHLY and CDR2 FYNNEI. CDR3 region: CANSSPRKDRKETQYF. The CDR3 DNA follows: TGTGCCAACTCAAGCCCCCGAAAAGACAGAAAAGAGACCCAGTACTTC.

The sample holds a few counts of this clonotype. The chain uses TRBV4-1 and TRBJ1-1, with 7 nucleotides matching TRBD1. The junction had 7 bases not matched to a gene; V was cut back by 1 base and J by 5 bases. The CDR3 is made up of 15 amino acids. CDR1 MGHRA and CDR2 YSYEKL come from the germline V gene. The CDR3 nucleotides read TGCGCCAGCAGCCAAGCACTCCAGGGGGGGACTGAAGCTTTCTTT. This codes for CASSQALQGGTEAFF.

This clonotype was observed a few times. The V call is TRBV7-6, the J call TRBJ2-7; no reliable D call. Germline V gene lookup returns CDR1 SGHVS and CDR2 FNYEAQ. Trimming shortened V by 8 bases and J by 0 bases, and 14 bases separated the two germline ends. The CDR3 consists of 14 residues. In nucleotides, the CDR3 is TGTGCCAGCCGCTGGACGGAGAGCTCCTACGAGCAGTACTTC. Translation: CASRWTESSYEQYF. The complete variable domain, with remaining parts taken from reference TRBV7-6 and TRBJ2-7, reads GAGVSQSPRYKVTKRGQDVALRCDPISGHVSLYWYRQALGQGPEFLTYFNYEAQQDKSGLPNDRFSAERPEGSISTLTIQRTEQRDSAMYRCASRWTESSYEQYFGPGTRLTVT.

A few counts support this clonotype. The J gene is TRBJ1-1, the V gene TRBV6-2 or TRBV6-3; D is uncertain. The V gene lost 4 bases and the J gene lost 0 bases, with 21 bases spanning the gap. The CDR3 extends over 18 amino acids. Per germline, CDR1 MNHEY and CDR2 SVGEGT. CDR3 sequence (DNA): TGTGCCAGCAGTTCACCACGGCTCGATTACGACATGAACACTGAAGCTTTCTTT. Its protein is CASSSPRLDYDMNTEAFF.

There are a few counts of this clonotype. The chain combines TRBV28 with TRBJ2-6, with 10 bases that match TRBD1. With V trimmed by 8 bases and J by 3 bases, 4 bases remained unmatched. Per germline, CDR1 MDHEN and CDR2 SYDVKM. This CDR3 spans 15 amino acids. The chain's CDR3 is CASAGQGYGANVLTF. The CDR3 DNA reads TGTGCCAGCGCGGGACAGGGGTATGGGGCCAACGTCCTGACTTTC.